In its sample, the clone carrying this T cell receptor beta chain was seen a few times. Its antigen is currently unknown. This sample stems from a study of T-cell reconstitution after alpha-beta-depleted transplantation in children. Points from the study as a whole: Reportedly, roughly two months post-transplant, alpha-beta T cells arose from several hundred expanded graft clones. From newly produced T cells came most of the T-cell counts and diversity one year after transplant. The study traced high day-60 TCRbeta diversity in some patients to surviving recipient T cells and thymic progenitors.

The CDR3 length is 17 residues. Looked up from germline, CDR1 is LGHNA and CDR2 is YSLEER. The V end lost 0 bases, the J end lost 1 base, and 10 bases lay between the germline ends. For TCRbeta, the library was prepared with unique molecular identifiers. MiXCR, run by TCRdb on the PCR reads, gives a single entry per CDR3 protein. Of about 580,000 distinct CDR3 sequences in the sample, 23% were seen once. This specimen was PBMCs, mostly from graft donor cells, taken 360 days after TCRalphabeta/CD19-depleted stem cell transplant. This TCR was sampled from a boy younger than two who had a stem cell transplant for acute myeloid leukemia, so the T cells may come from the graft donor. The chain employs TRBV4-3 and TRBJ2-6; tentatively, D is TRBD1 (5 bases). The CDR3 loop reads CASSQEVQGSGANVLTF. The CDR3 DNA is TGCGCCAGCAGCCAAGAGGTTCAGGGTTCTGGGGCCAACGTCCTGACTTTC.